This TCR beta chain was recovered during a study of blood T cell repertoires in COVID-19. The wider study: In each case, the material was cDNA or gDNA derived from T cells, B-cell-depleted T cells, or PBMCs.

This CDR3 contains 17 residues. Trimming stripped 2 bases from V and 3 bases from J, with 14 bases between. CDR1 is SGHTA, CDR2 FQGNSA, per germline. The sample holds a few counts of this clone. Original analysis: Estimation of nucleated cell counts was performed using reference gene primer amplification. Only in-frame clones appear in the TCRdb table, and some are missing; sequencing was by immunoSEQ multiplex PCR. The DNA gave D and trimming, while V, J and clone size come from that table. The data contain a few hundred thousand clones, 86% of them seen just once; the ten biggest clones take up roughly 5.8%.

The clonotype was recovered from a man between 60 and 70 years old with acute or convalescent COVID-19. The J gene is TRBJ1-6, the V gene TRBV7-2; D is possibly TRBD1 (6 bases). Specimen: peripheral blood. The CDR3 sequence is CASSLTPGGNYNSPLHF. For the CDR3, the DNA is TGTGCCAGCAGCTTAACGCCGGGGGGCAACTATAATTCACCCCTCCACTTT.